The clone carrying this T cell receptor beta chain was observed a single time. The data were obtained in a study of T cell responses to AZD1222 COVID-19 vaccine. The CDR3 length is 16 residues. With 1 base removed from V and 8 bases from J, the gap between germline ends came to 20 bases. CDR1 is MDHEN, CDR2 SYDVKM, per germline. The assay was immunoSEQ multiplex PCR, and TCRdb's table has in-frame clones only and misses some. This table holds 150,000 to 200,000 clones, roughly 93% found once. The gene calls are TRBV28 and TRBJ1-2; D is ambiguous. This clonotype was obtained from an adult in good health. Sequencing was performed on peripheral blood, taken on day 0 of AZD1222 vaccination. The CDR3 coding sequence is TGTGCCAGCAGTTTATACTCCGATGGTTCCCCCGAGGGCTACACCTTC. Amino acids: CASSLYSDGSPEGYTF.